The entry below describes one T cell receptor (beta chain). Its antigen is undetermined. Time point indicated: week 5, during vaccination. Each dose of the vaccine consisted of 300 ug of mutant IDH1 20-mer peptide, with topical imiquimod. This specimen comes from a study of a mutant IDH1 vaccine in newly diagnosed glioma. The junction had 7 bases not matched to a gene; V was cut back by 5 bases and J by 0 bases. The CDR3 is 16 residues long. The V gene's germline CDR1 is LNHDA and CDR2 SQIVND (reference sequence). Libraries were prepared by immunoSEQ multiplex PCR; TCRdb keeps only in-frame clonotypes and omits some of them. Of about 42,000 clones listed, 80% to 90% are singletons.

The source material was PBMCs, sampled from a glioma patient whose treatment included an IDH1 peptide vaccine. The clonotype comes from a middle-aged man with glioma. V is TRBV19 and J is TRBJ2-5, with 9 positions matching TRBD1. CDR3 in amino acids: CASSLRQGGNQETQYF. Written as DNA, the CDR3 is TGTGCCAGTAGTCTCCGACAGGGGGGGAACCAAGAGACCCAGTACTTC.